This T cell receptor beta chain was sequenced during a study of cytomegalovirus exposure and HLA in healthy donors. With respect to this clone: The antigen remains undetermined.

Germline CDR1 and CDR2: SGHDT and YYEEEE. This CDR3 has 15 amino acids. The trim removed 4 bases at V and 4 bases at J, leaving 8 bases unmatched. Findings and caveats of the study: Immune exposure information comprised only CMV serostatus. Some V segments, including TRBV6-2 and TRBV6-3, were excluded as indistinguishable.

Both 60 Vbeta primers and 13 Jbeta primers went into the PCR. TCRdb's copy holds only in-frame clones and misses some; the assay was immunoSEQ multiplex PCR. The sample includes tens of thousands of clones, roughly 70% seen only once; the top ten take about 8.6%. This receptor was taken from a man aged 40-50 years in good health and CMV-seropositive. This chain connects TRBV5-6 to TRBJ2-1, with 7 bases matching TRBD1. The material sequenced was PBMCs. This chain's CDR3 is CASSTTGIGYNEQFF. CDR3 in DNA: TGTGCCAGCAGCACGACAGGGATTGGTTACAATGAGCAGTTCTTC.